The 22 T cell receptor beta chains reported below all come from one sample, sequenced in a study of spatial heterogeneity in lung cancer. TCRdb itself ran the 5' RACE reads through MiXCR, one entry per CDR3 protein. The table shows about 43,000 distinct CDR3 sequences, with under 25% occurring only once. Time point specified: blood at routine non-recurrence follow-up after resection. The material was PBMCs, obtained at follow-up. The receptor set was obtained from a female donor with early-stage non-small cell lung cancer.

In this sample, this clonotype turned up many times. V gene TRBV14 combines with J gene TRBJ2-7; no clear D gene. Germline CDR1 reads SGHDN; CDR2 reads FVKESK. The CDR3 has 16 residues. Between the trimmed V and J ends, which lost 4 bases and 0 bases, there was a span of 16 bases. DNA of the CDR3: TGTGCCAGCAGCCGCTACGTGAACCCGAACTCCTACGAGCAGTACTTC. This translates into CASSRYVNPNSYEQYF.

The genes are TRBV5-4 and TRBJ1-5; no reliable D call. V was shortened by 1 base and J by 1 base, with 6 bases between the two germline ends. CDR1 is SGHNT, CDR2 YYREEE, per germline (reference sequence). The CDR3 runs 14 residues. CDR3 amino acids: CASSLMWSNQPQHF. The DNA for the CDR3 is TGTGCCAGCAGCTTGATGTGGAGCAATCAGCCCCAGCATTTT.

This clonotype came up once. This chain joins TRBV7-2 and TRBJ1-1; D unresolved. This CDR3 is 14 amino acids long. V lost 3 bases and J lost 0, with 8 bases in between. Germline CDR1 is SGHTA and CDR2 is FQGNSA. CDR3 amino acids: CASSFQALNTEAFF. The CDR3 DNA reads as TGTGCCAGCAGCTTCCAGGCCTTGAACACTGAAGCTTTCTTT.

The CDR3 DNA reads as TGTGCCATCAGTGAATTAACTAATGAAAAACTGTTTTTT. Its protein is CAISELTNEKLFF. This chain links TRBV10-3 with TRBJ1-4; D remains ambiguous. The CDR3 runs 13 residues. V lost 3 bases and J lost 1, with 3 bases in between. CDR1 is ENHRY, CDR2 SYGVKD, per germline.

This rearrangement joins TRBV20-1 to TRBJ2-1; 11 bases are a match to TRBD2. The CDR3 covers 15 residues. The ends lost 4 bases at V and 8 bases at J; junction bases unmatched: 10. Germline V gene data show CDR1 as DFQATT and CDR2 as SNEGSKA (reference sequence). The CDR3 DNA is TGCAGTGCTACGAGTAGCGGGAGGGCCTTGGATGAGCAGTTCTTC. This gives the protein CSATSSGRALDEQFF.

V and J are TRBV5-1 and TRBJ2-5; TRBD2 matches at 8 bases. CDR3 length: 17 amino acids. The V gene's germline CDR1 is SGHRS and CDR2 YFSETQ. V lost 4 bases to trimming and J lost 7 bases; unmatched junction nucleotides: 18. The CDR3 bases are TGCGCCAGCAGCCCAAGAGCCATAGCGGGACTAGGAGGGACCCAGTACTTC. This encodes CASSPRAIAGLGGTQYF.

J is TRBJ1-2 and V is TRBV12-3 or TRBV12-4, with D maybe TRBD1 (5 bases). CDR3 length equals 14 residues. V gave up 1 base and J gave up 8 bases, with 14 bases separating them. The CDR3 nucleotides are TGTGCCAGCAGTTTAGAGGGGAGAGGATCGGGCTACACCTTC. Translating gives CASSLEGRGSGYTF.

J is TRBJ2-2 and V is TRBV2; TRBD2 matches 9 bases. The V segment lost 2 bases and the J segment 1 base; nucleotides outside the gene matches: 2. Germline V gene data show CDR1 as SNHLY and CDR2 as FYNNEI. This CDR3 contains 16 residues. Here the CDR3 DNA reads TGTGCCAGCAGTGAACTGCGGGGGGGGAACACCGGGGAGCTGTTTTTT. Amino acids: CASSELRGGNTGELFF.

V and J are TRBV6-5 and TRBJ2-5; 9 bases align to TRBD2. This CDR3 contains 13 residues. The germline V gene encodes CDR1 MNHEY and CDR2 SVGAGI. Trimming took 4 bases from V and 7 from J; bases not matched to a gene: 4. CDR3 residues: CASSSGGRGTQYF. The DNA of the CDR3 is TGTGCCAGCAGTTCGGGCGGGAGGGGGACCCAGTACTTC.

The chain combines TRBV6-2 or TRBV6-3 with TRBJ2-5; possibly TRBD2 for D (7 bases). CDR1 MNHEY and CDR2 SVGEGT come from the germline V gene. Trimming left V 2 bases short and J 5 bases short, with 18 bases between. This CDR3 is built from 16 residues. CDR3 sequence (DNA): TGTGCCAGCAGTTACGGGGGGGCAGGGGAAGGCGAGACCCAGTACTTC. It yields the protein CASSYGGAGEGETQYF.

This clonotype has more than one count but fewer than ten. The CDR3 loop reads CASSVTRGFNQPQHF. CDR3 DNA: TGTGCCAGCAGTGTAACCCGGGGATTCAATCAGCCCCAGCATTTT. The chain carries TRBV27 and TRBJ1-5; unclear D gene. Trimming removed 5 bases at V and 3 bases at J, with 14 bases between. Looked up from germline, CDR1 is MNHEY and CDR2 is SMNVEV (reference sequence). This CDR3 has 15 amino acids.

This clonotype came up many times. The chain links TRBV18 to TRBJ2-7; 9 nucleotides line up with TRBD2. The germline V gene encodes CDR1 KGHSH and CDR2 LQKENI. The CDR3 runs 13 residues. J gave up 4 bases and V 4 bases, and 2 bases lay outside the gene matches. The CDR3: CASSLTSGYEQYV. CDR3 nucleotides: TGTGCCAGCTCACTGACTAGCGGTTACGAGCAGTACGTC.

This clonotype was observed at least ten times. Sequence at one end of the junction differs from germline and may be a read error. This chain joins TRBV29-1 and TRBJ2-2; 10 nucleotides line up with TRBD2. Germline CDR1 SQVTM, CDR2 ANQGSEA. The CDR3 spans 17 residues. This chain's CDR3 is CSVEGIAGGSYTGELFF. The CDR3, as DNA: TGCAGCGTCGAAGGTATAGCGGGAGGTTCTTACACCGGGGAGCTGTTTTTT.

The gene calls are TRBV3-1 and TRBJ1-2; D gene unclear. Deletions cut 3 bases from V and 8 bases from J, with 10 bases between. In germline, CDR1 is LGHDT, CDR2 YNNKEL (reference sequence). This CDR3 comprises 12 residues. CDR3 nucleotides: TGTGCCAGCAGCCAGGGTCCCAGGGGCTACACCTTC. It encodes CASSQGPRGYTF.

The rearrangement links TRBV6-6 to TRBJ2-4, with D possibly matching TRBD1 (5 bases). The CDR3 runs to 14 residues. Germline CDR1 reads MNHNY; CDR2 reads SVGAGI (reference sequence). Trimming pared 0 bases from V and 8 bases from J, leaving 11 bases between. For the CDR3, the DNA is TGTGCCAGCAGTTACTCGACAGCCATGGACATTCAGTACTTC. This sequence encodes CASSYSTAMDIQYF.

This clonotype has a count of ten or more. The J gene is TRBJ2-2, the V gene TRBV11-2; TRBD1 is a possible D gene (5 bases). Trimming took off 5 bases at V and 7 bases at J, with 17 bases between the two ends. The CDR3 loop spans 15 amino acids. Germline-derived CDR1 and CDR2 are SGHAT and FQNNGV. The CDR3 DNA reads TGTGCCAGCAGCCGTGGGGCTTATCACCGCGGGGAGCTGTTTTTT. This codes for CASSRGAYHRGELFF.

J is TRBJ1-3 and V is TRBV27, with D hard to call. The V gene lost 8 bases and the J gene lost 0 bases, with 11 bases spanning the gap. This CDR3 is built from 14 residues. In germline, CDR1 is MNHEY, CDR2 SMNVEV (reference sequence). CDR3 in DNA: TGTGCCAGCGGCAAGTTGAGCTCTGGAAACACCATATATTTT. Its translation: CASGKLSSGNTIYF.

This chain joins TRBV6-5 and TRBJ2-7; a weak D match, TRBD2 (5 bases). This CDR3 is built from 11 residues. Germline lookup yields CDR1 MNHEY and CDR2 SVGAGI. With 6 bases removed from V and 6 bases from J, the gap between germline ends came to 9 bases. The CDR3 nucleotides are TGTGCCAGCAGCTCCCGGGGCGAGCAGTACTTC. Its protein is CASSSRGEQYF.

Turning to this clonotype: This may come from a read error, since a much larger clone is one base off. A read error is likely, as this CDR3 ends without the conserved phenylalanine or tryptophan. This chain uses TRBV5-1 with TRBJ2-6; no firm D call. Per germline, CDR1 SGHRS and CDR2 YFSETQ. The CDR3 has 14 amino acids. The germline V and J ends were trimmed by 4 bases and 4 bases, with 9 bases remaining between them. In nucleotides, the CDR3 is TGCGCCAGCAGCAGGCCAGGCGGGGCCAACGTCCTGACTTCC. Amino acid sequence: CASSRPGGANVLTS.

This clonotype was detected a few times. CDR3 sequence: CAISPSPGETEAFF. The CDR3 DNA reads as TGTGCCATCAGTCCCTCCCCAGGTGAGACTGAAGCTTTCTTT. The chain employs TRBV10-3 and TRBJ1-1; D uncertain. Germline assignment: CDR1 ENHRY and CDR2 SYGVKD. Trimming left V 5 bases short and J 5 bases short, with 15 bases between. This CDR3 has 14 residues.

The chain combines TRBV12-3 or TRBV12-4 with TRBJ1-4, with D maybe TRBD1 (6 bases). Trimming took off 3 bases at V and 4 bases at J, with 18 bases between the two ends. There are 17 residues in the CDR3. This chain's CDR3 is CASSFRGFPRNNEKLFF. In nucleotides, the CDR3 is TGTGCCAGCAGTTTCAGGGGATTCCCCCGAAATAATGAAAAACTGTTTTTT.

This clonotype was seen only a few times. The rearrangement links TRBV10-3 to TRBJ2-3; 9 nucleotides match TRBD1. The germline gives CDR1 ENHRY, CDR2 SYGVKD. The CDR3 has 17 amino acids. V shed 2 bases, J shed 1 base, and the junction held 7 bases outside the gene matches. The CDR3 here is CAISEVTGGRGTDTQYF. In nucleotides, the CDR3 is TGTGCCATCAGTGAGGTGACAGGGGGTAGAGGCACAGATACGCAGTATTTT.